This T cell receptor (beta chain) is from a study of blood T cell repertoires in COVID-19 (dated by TCRdb to 2020 to 2021). Background for the entire study: Samples from collaborators originated in the United States, Italy and Spain and spanned both the acute and convalescent phases of COVID-19. The material from the prospective study consisted of cDNA or gDNA derived from T cells, B-cell-depleted T cells, or PBMCs. Deeply sampled blood TCRbeta repertoires from subjects exposed to, actively infected with, or recovered from COVID-19 were included in the dataset. The repertoires were released in a freely available public database meant as a resource for research on the immune response to SARS-CoV-2. Samples were obtained from the ongoing ImmuneRACE study (first 160 participants) and from 1,254 subjects provided by 6 global collaborators. A de-identified subject ID, COVID-19 status, age in years and sex were almost always included in the sample metadata. Where available, HLA class I and class II types were taken from metadata supplied by the sample provider and were not determined by assay-based typing. Paper-wide results and their limitations: How much clinical and demographic metadata was included differed by source and by participant, and the metadata was provided uncurated.

The collaborating institutions used their own protocols to collect whole blood in K2EDTA tubes. Collaborator samples were shipped for TCRbeta analysis as frozen whole blood, isolated PBMCs, or DNA extracted from either sample type. TCRbeta CDR3 regions were amplified from genomic DNA using the immunoSEQ Assay, a bias-controlled multiplex PCR. In the original analysis: The number of nucleated cells in each sample was estimated from the amplification of reference gene primers within the assay. To quantify the absolute abundance of each unique TCRbeta CDR3 rearrangement, sequence reads were collapsed and filtered. For each sample, productive Simpson clonality was calculated by taking the square root of Simpson's diversity index across productive rearrangements. Imported from immuneACCESS, the table was reduced by TCRdb to in-frame sequences with V and J called. These copies leave out some clones; in studies compared against another copy, an unresolved V gene accounts for under half, and the cause of the remainder is not known. From that table come the V and J calls and clone size; the DNA was used to work out D and trimming. This sample has some 270,000 clones in its table, and approximately 90% of those were observed once. Jointly, the top ten make up roughly 0.8% of the sample.

Trimming removed 0 bases from V and 1 base from J; the gene matches leave 2 bases unexplained. The cysteine opens and the phenylalanine closes a CDR3 of 15 amino acids. Solely the CDR3 DNA is kept, with 45 bases framed from the first base. Looking up the germline V gene yields CDR1 SGHRS and CDR2 YFSETQ. Regarding this clone: What antigen it recognizes has not been identified. No base quality values were provided; no much bigger clone lies one nucleotide off.

This TCR was sampled from a man aged 25-45 years with acute or convalescent COVID-19. Sequencing was performed on peripheral blood. The rearrangement combines TRBV5-1 with TRBJ1-1, and 8 bases in between align with TRBD1. The CDR3 region reads CASSLATGGNTEAFF. The nucleotides are TGCGCCAGCAGCTTGGCAACAGGGGGGAACACTGAAGCTTTCTTT.